Below, 20 T cell receptor beta chains from the same sample are listed, as sequenced in a study of blood T cells in healthy people across ages. It was with a sample-barcoded 5' primer and a J-beta primer mix that a second PCR of roughly 6 to 12 cycles was run. TCRdb re-called the 5' RACE reads through MiXCR, storing one row per CDR3 protein. The sample contains around 2 million distinct CDR3 sequences, 35% to 50% of which appear only once. Specimen: blood. These receptors came from a human donor in good health.

The chain uses TRBV15 and TRBJ2-5; D unresolved. Trimming removed 1 base at V and 5 bases at J, with 8 bases between. Looked up from germline, CDR1 is LNHNV and CDR2 is YYDKDF (reference sequence). There are 13 residues in the CDR3. CDR3 sequence: CATSRGRGETQYF. Here the CDR3 DNA reads TGTGCCACCAGCAGAGGTAGAGGCGAGACCCAGTACTTC.

The chain uses TRBV7-2 and TRBJ2-5, with 12 bases fitting TRBD2. Per germline, CDR1 SGHTA and CDR2 FQGNSA. The length of the CDR3 is 18 residues. V dropped 0 bases and J dropped 5; count of bases not matched to a gene: 10. The CDR3 reads CASSLALAGGQVSETQYF. Written as DNA, the CDR3 is TGTGCCAGCAGCTTAGCGCTAGCGGGGGGGCAGGTATCTGAGACCCAGTACTTC.

This clonotype was seen a few times. The chain joins TRBV25-1 to TRBJ2-4, with TRBD2 as a possible D gene (6 bases). The DNA end is a closer match to TRBJ2-7, so the J assignment may be wrong. The germline V gene has CDR1 MGHDK and CDR2 SYGVNS. The CDR3 sequence is 16 residues long. The CDR3 region is CASSKSGTAGRGEQYF. The CDR3 coding sequence is TGTGCCAGCAGTAAATCCGGGACGGCGGGGCGAGGCGAGCAGTACTTC.

V usage is TRBV12-5 and J usage is TRBJ1-5; no clear D gene. The CDR3 runs 15 residues. CDR1 LGHNT and CDR2 FRNRAP come from the germline V gene. With 7 bases removed from V and 3 bases from J, the gap between germline ends came to 16 bases. The CDR3 sequence is CASARPGPNNQPQHF. The CDR3 DNA sequence: TGTGCTAGTGCCCGCCCCGGACCGAACAATCAGCCCCAGCATTTT. The full variable domain, in which reference TRBV12-5 and TRBJ1-5 provide the parts outside the CDR3, is DARVTQTPRHKVTEMGQEVTMRCQPILGHNTVFWYRQTMMQGLELLAYFRNRAPLDDSGMPKDRFSAEMPDATLATLKIQPSEPRDSAVYFCASARPGPNNQPQHFGDGTRLSIL.

This clonotype was counted only a few times. The chain is built from TRBV7-6 and TRBJ2-7; D unresolved. The CDR3 runs 14 residues. Germline values: CDR1 SGHVS, CDR2 FNYEAQ. Trimming left V 1 base short and J 7 bases short, with 14 bases between. The CDR3 DNA reads TGTGCCAGCAGCTTAGAGGGTTTCCGAGGAGAGCAGTACTTC. Residues: CASSLEGFRGEQYF. The full variable domain, rest sourced from reference TRBV7-6 and TRBJ2-7, is GAGVSQSPRYKVTKRGQDVALRCDPISGHVSLYWYRQALGQGPEFLTYFNYEAQQDKSGLPNDRFSAERPEGSISTLTIQRTEQRDSAMYRCASSLEGFRGEQYFGPGTRLTVT.

The CDR3 sequence is CASSPGTPSLNEQFF. Written as DNA, the CDR3 is TGTGCCAGCAGTCCCGGGACTCCCAGCTTGAATGAGCAGTTCTTC. The chain recombines TRBV7-9 with TRBJ2-1; a possible D gene is TRBD2 (6 bases). The CDR3 consists of 15 residues. V gave up 6 bases and J gave up 7 bases, with 19 bases separating them. CDR1 and CDR2 from the germline V gene are SEHNR and FQNEAQ (reference sequence).

The chain links TRBV7-6 to TRBJ2-5; D is ambiguous. The CDR3 is made up of 13 amino acids. The germline V gene has CDR1 SGHVS and CDR2 FNYEAQ. Trimming shortened V by 4 bases and J by 4 bases, and 10 bases separated the two germline ends. This chain's CDR3 is CASSSLVRETQYF. The DNA for the CDR3 is TGTGCCAGCAGCTCACTTGTGCGAGAGACCCAGTACTTC.

This clonotype came up a few times. This rearrangement joins TRBV20-1 to TRBJ1-1; D unclear. V was pared by 2 bases and J by 1 base, with 8 bases between. The CDR3 spans 13 residues. The germline V gene encodes CDR1 DFQATT and CDR2 SNEGSKA (reference sequence). CDR3 DNA sequence: TGCAGTGCTAGATCAGGTTGGAACACTGAAGCTTTCTTT. Encoded protein: CSARSGWNTEAFF.

The V gene is TRBV28, the J gene TRBJ1-1; D is perhaps TRBD1 (6 bases). Germline CDR1 MDHEN, CDR2 SYDVKM. The V end was cut by 6 bases, the J end by 8 bases, with 13 bases between. The CDR3 spans 12 residues. The CDR3 loop is CASSRTTGEAFF. CDR3 coding DNA: TGTGCCAGCAGCCGGACCACAGGGGAAGCTTTCTTT.

The chain has TRBV12-3 or TRBV12-4 and TRBJ1-5; D is perhaps TRBD1 (5 bases). There are 14 residues in the CDR3. The ends were cut back, 3 bases at V and 7 bases at J, with 13 bases in the middle. CDR3 DNA: TGTGCCAGCAGTTTGGTAGGGGCACGGCAGCCCCAGCATTTT. This sequence encodes CASSLVGARQPQHF.

J is TRBJ2-3 and V is TRBV7-3, with D possibly TRBD1 on 5 matching bases. The CDR3 spans 14 residues. The germline gives CDR1 SGHTA, CDR2 FQGTGA. Trimming cost V 4 bases and J 6 bases, with 14 bases left between them. The CDR3 sequence is CASSSLGDSDTQYF. The CDR3 DNA sequence: TGTGCCAGCAGCTCTCTAGGGGATTCCGATACGCAGTATTTT.

This sequence joins TRBV5-1 and TRBJ2-3, with D tentatively TRBD2 (6 bases). Germline-derived CDR1 and CDR2 are SGHRS and YFSETQ. Trimming removed 0 bases at V and 2 bases at J, with 13 bases between. CDR3 size: 16 residues. The CDR3 is CASSLDGGPTTDTQYF. The DNA of the CDR3 is TGCGCCAGCAGCTTGGACGGGGGTCCCACCACAGATACGCAGTATTTT.

This chain joins TRBV15 and TRBJ2-3; 7 bases match TRBD1. The CDR3 runs 14 residues. The V gene end was trimmed by 3 bases and the J gene end by 2 bases; junction bases not matched to a gene: 2. The germline V gene encodes CDR1 LNHNV and CDR2 YYDKDF (reference sequence). The CDR3: CATSRGQNTDTQYF. In DNA form, the CDR3 reads TGTGCCACCAGCAGGGGACAGAACACAGATACGCAGTATTTT.

The rearrangement links TRBV28 to TRBJ2-4; 8 bases agree with TRBD2. The CDR3 is made up of 17 amino acids. Germline-derived CDR1 and CDR2 are MDHEN and SYDVKM. The J segment lost 0 bases and the V segment lost 2 bases, leaving 6 bases of the junction unmatched. CDR3 amino acids: CASSLPGGDLAKNIQYF. The CDR3 DNA reads TGTGCCAGCAGTTTACCCGGGGGGGATCTAGCCAAAAACATTCAGTACTTC.

Concerning this clonotype: A junction end diverges from the germline sequence, so it may reflect a read error. This rearrangement joins TRBV29-1 to TRBJ2-7; no clear D gene. Germline assignment: CDR1 SQVTM and CDR2 ANQGSEA. The CDR3 runs 12 residues. The DNA of the CDR3 is TGCAGCGTTCAAGGAAGCTCCTACGAGCGGTACTTC. It encodes CSVQGSSYERYF.

The chain combines TRBV3-1 with TRBJ2-5; a weak D match, TRBD2 (6 bases). Between the trimmed V and J ends, which lost 0 bases and 3 bases, there was a span of 11 bases. Germline V gives CDR1 LGHDT, CDR2 YNNKEL (reference sequence). The CDR3 runs to 15 residues. The CDR3 here is CASSQEGTGEETQYF. The CDR3 DNA sequence: TGTGCCAGCAGCCAAGAAGGAACGGGGGAAGAGACCCAGTACTTC.

This chain uses TRBV7-9 with TRBJ1-1; the D gene is possibly TRBD1 (5 bases). Germline CDR1 reads SEHNR; CDR2 reads FQNEAQ (reference sequence). V lost 1 base and J 7 bases, leaving 10 bases between the germline ends. The CDR3 is made up of 13 amino acids. This CDR3 reads CASSLGQIIEAFF. CDR3 nucleotides: TGTGCCAGCAGCTTAGGACAGATCATTGAAGCTTTCTTT.

The rearrangement links TRBV30 to TRBJ2-4, with D uncertain. The J call may be mistaken, given a closer DNA end match to TRBJ2-5. Germline CDR1 GTSNPN, CDR2 SVGIG (reference sequence). The CDR3 is 12 residues long. The DNA of the CDR3 is TGTGCCTGGGGGGTTTGGTTTGGGACCCAGTACTTC. Encoded protein: CAWGVWFGTQYF.

The chain is built from TRBV20-1 and TRBJ2-3, with D tentatively TRBD2 (7 bases). Germline V gene lookup returns CDR1 DFQATT and CDR2 SNEGSKA (reference sequence). There are 13 residues in the CDR3. DNA for the CDR3: TGCAGCGGGGGGCGTACTAGCACAGATACGCAGTATTTT. It encodes CSGGRTSTDTQYF.

The chain links TRBV14 to TRBJ1-1, with D unclear. The CDR3 is 15 residues long. Germline V gives CDR1 SGHDN, CDR2 FVKESK. V was shortened by 0 bases and J by 3 bases, with 11 bases between the two germline ends. Here the CDR3 reads CASSQDTEWYTEAFF. For the CDR3, the DNA is TGTGCCAGCAGCCAAGATACGGAGTGGTACACTGAAGCTTTCTTT. Filled out from reference TRBV14 and TRBJ1-1, the complete variable domain reads EAGVTQFPSHSVIEKGQTVTLRCDPISGHDNLYWYRRVMGKEIKFLLHFVKESKQDESGMPNNRFLAERTGGTYSTLKVQPAELEDSGVYFCASSQDTEWYTEAFFGQGTRLTVV.